This TCR beta chain was documented in a study of blood T cell repertoires in COVID-19. Profiling relied on immunoSEQ multiplex PCR, and the TCRdb table lists in-frame clones only, not all of them. Of tens of thousands of clones listed, about 90% are singletons. Losses at the gene ends were 4 bases for V and 5 bases for J; bases not matched to a gene: 6. Looked up from germline, CDR1 is MGHRA and CDR2 is YSYEKL. The CDR3 extends over 14 amino acids. The rearrangement links TRBV4-1 to TRBJ2-5; 8 nucleotides line up with TRBD1. The TCR sequence derives from a man aged 50 to 59 with active or convalescent COVID-19. Sequences were obtained from peripheral blood. The CDR3 sequence is CASSPGQGLETQYF. The CDR3 region has the DNA TGCGCCAGCAGCCCAGGACAGGGTTTGGAGACCCAGTACTTC.